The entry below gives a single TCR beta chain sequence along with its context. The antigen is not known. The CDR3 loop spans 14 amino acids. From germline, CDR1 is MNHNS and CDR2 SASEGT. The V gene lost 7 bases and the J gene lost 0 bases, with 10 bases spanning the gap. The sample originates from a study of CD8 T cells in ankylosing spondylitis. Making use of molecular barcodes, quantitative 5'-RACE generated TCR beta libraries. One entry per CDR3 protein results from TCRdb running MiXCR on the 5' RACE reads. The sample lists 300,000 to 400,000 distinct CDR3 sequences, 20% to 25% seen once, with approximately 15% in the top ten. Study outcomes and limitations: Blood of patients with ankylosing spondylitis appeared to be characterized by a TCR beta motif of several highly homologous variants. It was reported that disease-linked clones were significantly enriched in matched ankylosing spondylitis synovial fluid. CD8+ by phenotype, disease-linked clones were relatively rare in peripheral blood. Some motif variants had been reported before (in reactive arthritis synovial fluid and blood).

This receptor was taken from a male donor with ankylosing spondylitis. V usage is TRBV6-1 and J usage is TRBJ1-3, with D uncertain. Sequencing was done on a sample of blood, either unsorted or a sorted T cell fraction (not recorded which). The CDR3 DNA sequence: TGTGCCAGCACCGTAGGGATCTCTGGAAACACCATATATTTT. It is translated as CASTVGISGNTIYF.